The entry that follows covers one TCR beta chain sequence. This record comes from a study of T cell changes during pregnancy in multiple sclerosis. Profiling relied on immunoSEQ multiplex PCR, and the TCRdb table lists in-frame clones only, not all of them. This table has about 70,000 clones, around nine tenths appearing once. The receptor's source is a female donor in good health, enrolled as a control in a pregnancy study. The sequencing here drew on peripheral blood, taken in the second trimester of pregnancy.

CDR3: CASSTSSGGFTGELFF. Here the CDR3 DNA reads TGTGCCAGCAGCACCTCTAGCGGGGGCTTCACCGGGGAGCTGTTTTTT. The chain is built from TRBV7-2 and TRBJ2-2; 10 bases agree with TRBD2. The CDR3 is 16 amino acids. V was pared by 5 bases and J by 4 bases, with 7 bases of the junction left unmatched. CDR1 SGHTA and CDR2 FQGNSA come from the germline V gene. The variable domain in full, with the rest retrieved from reference TRBV7-2 and TRBJ2-2, is GAGVSQSPSNKVTEKGKDVELRCDPISGHTALYWYRQSLGQGLEFLIYFQGNSAPDKSGLPSDRFSAERTGGSVSTLTIQRTQQEDSAVYLCASSTSSGGFTGELFFGEGSRLTVL.